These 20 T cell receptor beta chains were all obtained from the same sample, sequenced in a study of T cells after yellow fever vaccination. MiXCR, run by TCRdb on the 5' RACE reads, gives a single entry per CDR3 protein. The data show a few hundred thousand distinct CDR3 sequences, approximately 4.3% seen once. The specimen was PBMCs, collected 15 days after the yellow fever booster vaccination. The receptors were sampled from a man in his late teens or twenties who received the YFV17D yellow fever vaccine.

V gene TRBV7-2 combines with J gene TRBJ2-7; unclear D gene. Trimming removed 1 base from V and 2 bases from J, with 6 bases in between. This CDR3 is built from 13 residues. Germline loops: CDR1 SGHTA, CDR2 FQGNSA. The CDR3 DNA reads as TGTGCCAGCAGCTTAGGTGACACCTACGAGCAGTACGTC. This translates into CASSLGDTYEQYV.

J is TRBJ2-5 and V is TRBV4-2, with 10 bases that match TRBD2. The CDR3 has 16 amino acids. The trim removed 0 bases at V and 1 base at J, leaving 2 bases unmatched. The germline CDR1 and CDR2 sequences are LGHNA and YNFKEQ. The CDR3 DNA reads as TGTGCCAGCAGCCAAGACCCTAGCGGGGGCCAAGAGACCCAGTACTTC. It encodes CASSQDPSGGQETQYF.

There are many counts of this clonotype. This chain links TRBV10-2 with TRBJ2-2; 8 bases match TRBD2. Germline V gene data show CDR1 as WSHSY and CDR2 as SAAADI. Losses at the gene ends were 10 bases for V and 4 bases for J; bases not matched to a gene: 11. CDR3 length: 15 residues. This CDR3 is CAILPTGGSTGELFF. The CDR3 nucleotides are TGCGCCATACTTCCTACGGGGGGGAGCACCGGGGAGCTGTTTTTT.

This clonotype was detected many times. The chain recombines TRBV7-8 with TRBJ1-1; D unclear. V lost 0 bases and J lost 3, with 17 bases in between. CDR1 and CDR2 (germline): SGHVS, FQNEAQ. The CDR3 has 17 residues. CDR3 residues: CASSLALGSPGYTEAFF. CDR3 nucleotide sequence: TGTGCCAGCAGCTTAGCGCTCGGTAGCCCGGGGTACACTGAAGCTTTCTTT.

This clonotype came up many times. The CDR3 spells CSALTGENEKLFF. In nucleotides, the CDR3 is TGCAGTGCTTTGACAGGGGAGAATGAAAAACTGTTTTTT. The genes are TRBV20-1 and TRBJ1-4, with 8 bases identical to TRBD1. Germline loops: CDR1 DFQATT, CDR2 SNEGSKA (reference sequence). V trimming: 5 bases; J trimming: 5 bases; junction bases outside the gene matches: 4. This CDR3 is 13 amino acids long.

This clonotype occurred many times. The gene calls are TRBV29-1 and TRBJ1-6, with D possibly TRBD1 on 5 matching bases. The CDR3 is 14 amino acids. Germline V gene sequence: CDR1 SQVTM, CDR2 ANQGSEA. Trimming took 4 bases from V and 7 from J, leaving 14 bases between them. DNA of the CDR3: TGCAGCGTTGGTTGGGGGAAAGGGAATTCACCCCTCCACTTT. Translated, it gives CSVGWGKGNSPLHF.

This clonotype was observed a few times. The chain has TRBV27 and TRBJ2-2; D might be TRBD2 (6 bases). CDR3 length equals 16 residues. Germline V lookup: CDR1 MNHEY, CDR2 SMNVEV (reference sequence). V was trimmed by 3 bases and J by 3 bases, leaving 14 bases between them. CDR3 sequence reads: CASSLIGGQHTGELFF. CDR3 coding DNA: TGTGCCAGCAGTTTGATCGGGGGTCAACACACCGGGGAGCTGTTTTTT.

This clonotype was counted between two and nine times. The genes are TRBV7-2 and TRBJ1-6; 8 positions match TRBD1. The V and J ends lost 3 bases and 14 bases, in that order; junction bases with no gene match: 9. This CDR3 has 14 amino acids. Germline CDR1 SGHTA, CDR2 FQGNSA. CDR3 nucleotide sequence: TGTGCCAGCAGCTTGGGGCAGGGGGCAACGGCCCTCCACTTT. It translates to CASSLGQGATALHF.

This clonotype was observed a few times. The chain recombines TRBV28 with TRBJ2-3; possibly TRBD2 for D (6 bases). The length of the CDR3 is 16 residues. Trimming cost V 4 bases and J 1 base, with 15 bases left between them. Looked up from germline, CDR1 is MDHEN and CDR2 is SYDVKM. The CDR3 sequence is CASSSPSDGRTDTQYF. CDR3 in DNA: TGTGCCAGCAGTTCCCCTAGCGATGGGCGCACAGATACGCAGTATTTT. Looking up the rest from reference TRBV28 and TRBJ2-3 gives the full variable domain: DVKVTQSSRYLVKRTGEKVFLECVQDMDHENMFWYRQDPGLGLRLIYFSYDVKMKEKGDIPEGYSVSREKKERFSLILESASTNQTSMYLCASSSPSDGRTDTQYFGPGTRLTVL.

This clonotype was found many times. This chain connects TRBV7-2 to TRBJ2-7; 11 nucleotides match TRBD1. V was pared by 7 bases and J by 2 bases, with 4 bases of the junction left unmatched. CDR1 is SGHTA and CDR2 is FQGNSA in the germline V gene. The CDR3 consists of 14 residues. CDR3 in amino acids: CASKTGQGAYEQYF. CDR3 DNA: TGTGCCAGCAAAACGGGACAGGGGGCCTACGAGCAGTACTTC.

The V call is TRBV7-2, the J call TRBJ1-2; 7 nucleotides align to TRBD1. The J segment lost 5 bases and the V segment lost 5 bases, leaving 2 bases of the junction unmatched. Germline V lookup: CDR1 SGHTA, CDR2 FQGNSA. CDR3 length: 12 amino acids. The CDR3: CASSIQGYGYTF. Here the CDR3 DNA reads TGTGCCAGCAGCATACAGGGGTATGGCTACACCTTC.

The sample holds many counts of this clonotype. CDR3 nucleotide sequence: TGTGCCAGCACGAGGAGTATCACAGATACGCAGTATTTT. Protein sequence: CASTRSITDTQYF. The chain combines TRBV12-3 or TRBV12-4 with TRBJ2-3; no definite D call. The CDR3 has 13 residues. V lost 7 bases, J lost 2 bases, and 10 bases lay in between.

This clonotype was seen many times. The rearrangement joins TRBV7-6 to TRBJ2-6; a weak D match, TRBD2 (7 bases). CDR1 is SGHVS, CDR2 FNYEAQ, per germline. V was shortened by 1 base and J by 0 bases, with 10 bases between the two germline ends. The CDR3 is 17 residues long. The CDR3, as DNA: TGTGCCAGCAGCTTAGGCGGGGGCCGCTCTGGGGCCAACGTCCTGACTTTC. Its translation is CASSLGGGRSGANVLTF. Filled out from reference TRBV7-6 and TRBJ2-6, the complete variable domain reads GAGVSQSPRYKVTKRGQDVALRCDPISGHVSLYWYRQALGQGPEFLTYFNYEAQQDKSGLPNDRFSAERPEGSISTLTIQRTEQRDSAMYRCASSLGGGRSGANVLTFGAGSRLTVL.

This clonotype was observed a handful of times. For the CDR3, the DNA is TGCGCCAGCCGACAGGAGAACTCCTACAATGAGCAGTTCTTC. Protein: CASRQENSYNEQFF. This rearrangement joins TRBV5-1 to TRBJ2-1; TRBD1 might be the D (6 bases). Germline CDR1 and CDR2: SGHRS and YFSETQ. CDR3 length: 14 residues. Trimming pared 7 bases from V and 0 bases from J, leaving 11 bases between.

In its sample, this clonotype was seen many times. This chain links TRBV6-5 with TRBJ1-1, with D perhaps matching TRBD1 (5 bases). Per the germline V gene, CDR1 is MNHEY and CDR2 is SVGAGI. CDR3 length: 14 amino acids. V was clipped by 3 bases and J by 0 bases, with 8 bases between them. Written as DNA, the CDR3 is TGTGCCAGCAGTTATCAACAGGTGAACACTGAAGCTTTCTTT. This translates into CASSYQQVNTEAFF.

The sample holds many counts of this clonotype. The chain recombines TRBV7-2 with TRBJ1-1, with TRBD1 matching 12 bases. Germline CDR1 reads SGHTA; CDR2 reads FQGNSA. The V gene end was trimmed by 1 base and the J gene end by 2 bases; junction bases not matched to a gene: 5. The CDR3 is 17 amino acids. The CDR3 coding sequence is TGTGCCAGCAGCTTAGTGGGACAGGGGGCCCAAAACACTGAAGCTTTCTTT. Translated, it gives CASSLVGQGAQNTEAFF.

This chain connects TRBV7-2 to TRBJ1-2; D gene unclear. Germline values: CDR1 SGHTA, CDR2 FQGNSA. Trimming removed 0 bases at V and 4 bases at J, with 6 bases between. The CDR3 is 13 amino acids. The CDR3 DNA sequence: TGTGCCAGCAGCTTAGCTCCAATCTATGGCTACACCTTC. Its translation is CASSLAPIYGYTF.

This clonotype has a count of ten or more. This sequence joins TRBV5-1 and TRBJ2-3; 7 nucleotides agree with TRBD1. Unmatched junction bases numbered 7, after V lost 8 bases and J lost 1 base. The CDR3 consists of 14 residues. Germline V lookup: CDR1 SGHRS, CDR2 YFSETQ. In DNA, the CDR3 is TGCGCCAGTACCGATGACAGGGGCACAGATACGCAGTATTTT. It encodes CASTDDRGTDTQYF.

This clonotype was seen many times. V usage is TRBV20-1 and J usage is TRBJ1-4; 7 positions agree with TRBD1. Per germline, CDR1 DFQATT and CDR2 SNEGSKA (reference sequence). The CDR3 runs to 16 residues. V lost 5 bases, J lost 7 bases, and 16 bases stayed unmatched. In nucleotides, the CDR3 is TGCAGTGCTTATCCTCTATACCGACAGGGTGGTGAAAAACTGTTTTTT. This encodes CSAYPLYRQGGEKLFF.

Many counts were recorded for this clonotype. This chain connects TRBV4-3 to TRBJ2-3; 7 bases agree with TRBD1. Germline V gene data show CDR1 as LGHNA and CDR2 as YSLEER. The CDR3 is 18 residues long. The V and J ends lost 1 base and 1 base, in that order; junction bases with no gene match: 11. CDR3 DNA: TGCGCCAGCAGCCAAGGGGTAGGGTGGGACAGCCGCACAGATACGCAGTATTTT. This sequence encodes CASSQGVGWDSRTDTQYF.